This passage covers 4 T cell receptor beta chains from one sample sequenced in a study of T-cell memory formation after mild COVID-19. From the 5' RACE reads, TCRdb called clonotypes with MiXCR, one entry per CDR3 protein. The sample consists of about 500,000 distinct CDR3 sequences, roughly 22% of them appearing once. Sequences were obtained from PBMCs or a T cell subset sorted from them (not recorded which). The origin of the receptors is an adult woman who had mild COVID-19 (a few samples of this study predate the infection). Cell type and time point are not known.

CDR3 in DNA: TGCGCCAGCAGCGGACGGATTGACAGGGTCACTGAAGCTTTCTTT. This sequence encodes CASSGRIDRVTEAFF. The chain carries TRBV5-1 and TRBJ1-1; 7 nucleotides line up with TRBD1. Germline assignment: CDR1 SGHRS and CDR2 YFSETQ. J lost 4 bases, V lost 4 bases, and 10 bases had no gene match. The CDR3 consists of 15 residues.

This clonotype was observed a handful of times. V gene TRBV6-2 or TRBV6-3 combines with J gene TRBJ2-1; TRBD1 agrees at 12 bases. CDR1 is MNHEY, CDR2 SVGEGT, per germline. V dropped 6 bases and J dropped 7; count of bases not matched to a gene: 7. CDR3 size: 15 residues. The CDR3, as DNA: TGTGCCAGCAGACCCGGGACAGGGGGCCGGAATGAGCAGTTCTTC. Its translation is CASRPGTGGRNEQFF.

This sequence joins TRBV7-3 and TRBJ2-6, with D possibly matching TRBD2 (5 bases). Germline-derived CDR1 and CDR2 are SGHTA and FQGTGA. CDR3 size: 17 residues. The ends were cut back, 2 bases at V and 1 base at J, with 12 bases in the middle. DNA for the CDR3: TGTGCCAGCAGCTTAGTGGGTCTAGCATCTGGGGCCAACGTCCTGACTTTC. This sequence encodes CASSLVGLASGANVLTF.

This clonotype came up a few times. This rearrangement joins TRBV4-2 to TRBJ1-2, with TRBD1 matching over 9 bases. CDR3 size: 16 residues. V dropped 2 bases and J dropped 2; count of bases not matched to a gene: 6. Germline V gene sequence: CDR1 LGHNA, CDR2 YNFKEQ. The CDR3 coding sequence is TGTGCCAGCAGCCAACCGGGACAGGGAATGAACTATGGCTACACCTTC. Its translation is CASSQPGQGMNYGYTF.